The present T cell receptor beta chain was sequenced within a study of blood T cell repertoires in COVID-19 (dated by TCRdb to the early 2020s). Turning to the overall study: Samples covering the acute and convalescent phases of COVID-19 were provided by collaborators in the United States, Italy and Spain. The material from the prospective study consisted of cDNA or gDNA derived from T cells, B-cell-depleted T cells, or PBMCs. Deeply sampled blood TCRbeta repertoires from subjects exposed to, actively infected with, or recovered from COVID-19 were included in the dataset. The repertoires were released in a freely available public database intended as a resource for research on the immune response to SARS-CoV-2. The samples were drawn from the first 160 participants of the ongoing ImmuneRACE study and from 1,254 subjects provided by 6 global collaborators. Nearly every sample came with metadata listing a de-identified subject ID, COVID-19 status, age in years and sex. Where HLA class I and class II types were available, the types were taken from metadata supplied by the sample provider, not from assay-based typing.

The CDR3 runs 17 residues from the cysteine to the phenylalanine. Only the CDR3 region is kept as DNA, spanning 51 bases read in frame from base 1. The germline V and J ends show losses of 0 bases and 4 bases respectively, and no gene match explains 5 bases of the junction. The germline V gene (reference sequence) gives CDR1 as LNHDA and CDR2 as SQIVND. Comment on this clone: There is no known antigen for this receptor. No qualities accompany the bases; no much larger clone lies one base away.

TCRbeta CDR3 regions were amplified from genomic DNA by means of the immunoSEQ Assay, a bias-controlled multiplex PCR. The original pipeline was this. Nucleated cell counts per sample were estimated from amplification of reference gene primers within the assay. Sequence reads were collapsed and filtered to measure the absolute abundance of every unique TCRbeta CDR3 rearrangement. Productive Simpson clonality was computed per sample as the square root of Simpson's diversity index over productive rearrangements. TCRdb carries this immuneACCESS record with in-frame sequences only. Its versions omit some clonotypes, under half of them owing to an unresolved V gene in the studies checked, with the rest unexplained. The DNA was the basis for D and trimming; V, J and clone size are from that table. The sample table shows about 41,000 clones, and just under 85% are seen once. The ten biggest clones cover 2% to 3% of the sample.

Each collaborating institution followed its own protocols to collect whole blood in K2EDTA tubes. For TCRbeta analysis, collaborators shipped samples in one of three forms: frozen whole blood, isolated PBMCs, or DNA extracted from either of those sample types. On the study overall, not on this receptor specifically: The quantity of clinical and demographic metadata differed by source and by participant and was supplied without curation.

The V and J segments used are TRBV19 and TRBJ2-1; the central 11 bases match TRBD2. Input material: peripheral blood. The source of this sequence is a woman aged 55-70 years with acute or convalescent COVID-19. The CDR3 sequence is CASSIDWGTSGYNEQFF. At the DNA level, the sequence is TGTGCCAGTAGTATAGATTGGGGGACTAGCGGTTACAATGAGCAGTTCTTC.